A single sample gave rise to the 28 T cell receptor beta chains below, sequenced in a study of T cell responses to AZD1222 COVID-19 vaccine. Sequencing used immunoSEQ multiplex PCR; TCRdb keeps in-frame clones, though not all of them. The profile shows about 84,000 clones, 70% to 90% of them singletons. The material was peripheral blood, obtained 28 days after the second AZD1222 dose. The receptors originated from an adult who received the AZD1222 COVID-19 vaccine.

The chain employs TRBV24-1 and TRBJ2-3, with a weak D call TRBD2 (5 bases). This CDR3 has 14 residues. V was clipped by 10 bases and J by 3 bases, with 16 bases between them. Germline CDR1 reads KGHDR; CDR2 reads SFDVKD. The CDR3 loop is CATSPGSNTDTQYF. In DNA form, the CDR3 reads TGTGCCACTAGCCCGGGGTCTAATACAGATACGCAGTATTTT.

The chain combines TRBV20-1 with TRBJ2-1; D call uncertain. V lost 5 bases and J lost 12, with 11 bases in between. CDR3 length: 10 amino acids. Germline V gene sequence: CDR1 DFQATT, CDR2 SNEGSKA (reference sequence). CDR3 nucleotide sequence: TGCAGTGCTTCTAGGGCCACGCAGTTCTTC. It is translated as CSASRATQFF.

CDR3 loop: CASSQGFVGFSGNTIYF. CDR3 coding DNA: TGTGCCAGCAGCCAAGGATTCGTGGGGTTCTCTGGAAACACCATATATTTT. The chain combines TRBV14 with TRBJ1-3; D remains ambiguous. Trimming pared 1 base from V and 0 bases from J, leaving 13 bases between. CDR3 length equals 17 residues. Germline lookup yields CDR1 SGHDN and CDR2 FVKESK.

This rearrangement joins TRBV12-3 or TRBV12-4 to TRBJ2-3; 9 bases agree with TRBD1. Losses at the gene ends were 4 bases for V and 8 bases for J; bases not matched to a gene: 1. This CDR3 has 12 amino acids. DNA for the CDR3: TGTGCCAGCAGTTCGACAGGGGGTACGCAGTATTTT. Protein: CASSSTGGTQYF.

J is TRBJ1-3 and V is TRBV19; tentative D call: TRBD1 (6 bases). Germline assignment: CDR1 LNHDA and CDR2 SQIVND (reference sequence). The CDR3 spans 13 residues. The CDR3 loop is CATTGRAGNTIYF. Here the CDR3 DNA reads TGTGCGACCACAGGGAGAGCTGGAAACACCATATATTTT.

This clone was seen a handful of times. This chain joins TRBV18 and TRBJ1-2; no definite D call. V was trimmed by 2 bases and J by 7 bases, leaving 8 bases between them. The germline V gene encodes CDR1 KGHSH and CDR2 LQKENI. The CDR3 consists of 12 residues. The CDR3 bases are TGTGCCAGCTCACCAGACGGGCTTGGCTACACCTTC. It is translated as CASSPDGLGYTF.

The chain links TRBV28 to TRBJ1-5; TRBD1 aligns across 10 bases. The CDR3 consists of 16 residues. With 6 bases clipped from V and 11 bases from J, the junction kept 16 bases outside the gene matches. CDR1 and CDR2 from the germline V gene are MDHEN and SYDVKM. For the CDR3, the DNA is TGTGCCAGCAGCCCGCGGGACAGGGGAAGTTTTGCAGCCCAGCATTTT. Amino acid sequence: CASSPRDRGSFAAQHF.

The rearrangement joins TRBV5-4 to TRBJ1-1; 7 bases line up with TRBD1. The trim removed 4 bases at V and 5 bases at J, leaving 14 bases unmatched. Germline V CDR1 and CDR2: SGHNT, YYREEE (reference sequence). The CDR3 has 16 amino acids. The CDR3 DNA sequence: TGTGCCAGCAGCCTGAATCTCCGACAGGGCGGGACTGAAGCTTTCTTT. It translates to CASSLNLRQGGTEAFF.

The rearrangement joins TRBV2 to TRBJ2-7; a weak D match, TRBD2 (6 bases). From germline, CDR1 is SNHLY and CDR2 FYNNEI. V was trimmed by 4 bases and J by 8 bases, leaving 21 bases between them. There are 15 residues in the CDR3. CDR3 sequence reads: CASSVAGLRPGQQYV. CDR3 sequence (DNA): TGTGCCAGCAGTGTCGCGGGACTGAGACCTGGGCAGCAGTACGTC.

This clone was counted only a few times. V gene TRBV7-8 combines with J gene TRBJ1-5, with D unresolved. V was cut by 2 bases and J by 2 bases, with 10 bases left in between. The CDR3 covers 15 residues. The germline V gene encodes CDR1 SGHVS and CDR2 FQNEAQ. This CDR3 reads CASSLRGERNQPQHF. In nucleotides, the CDR3 is TGTGCCAGCAGCTTACGTGGGGAACGCAATCAGCCCCAGCATTTT. The whole variable domain, filled in from reference TRBV7-8 and TRBJ1-5, reads GAGVSQSPRYKVAKRGQDVALRCDPISGHVSLFWYQQALGQGPEFLTYFQNEAQLDKSGLPSDRFFAERPEGSVSTLKIQRTQQEDSAVYLCASSLRGERNQPQHFGDGTRLSIL.

The V and J genes are TRBV14 and TRBJ2-7; D is ambiguous. The ends were cut back, 0 bases at V and 8 bases at J, with 11 bases in the middle. Germline CDR1 reads SGHDN; CDR2 reads FVKESK. The CDR3 spans 13 residues. The CDR3 loop reads CASSQDGLPKQYF. CDR3 coding DNA: TGTGCCAGCAGCCAAGACGGCCTTCCCAAGCAGTACTTC.

The chain has TRBV2 and TRBJ2-3, with D possibly being TRBD2 (5 bases). Germline assignment: CDR1 SNHLY and CDR2 FYNNEI. The length of the CDR3 is 14 residues. V was pared by 7 bases and J by 1 base, with 12 bases between. The CDR3 DNA follows: TGTGCCAGCATTGCTACTAGACGCACAGATACGCAGTATTTT. Protein product: CASIATRRTDTQYF. Supplemented by reference TRBV2 and TRBJ2-3, the full variable domain reads EPEVTQTPSHQVTQMGQEVILRCVPISNHLYFYWYRQILGQKVEFLVSFYNNEISEKSEIFDDQFSVERPDGSNFTLKIRSTKLEDSAMYFCASIATRRTDTQYFGPGTRLTVL.

This clone was seen only once. The rearrangement joins TRBV9 to TRBJ2-7, with D perhaps matching TRBD2 (8 bases). CDR1 and CDR2 from the germline V gene are SGDLS and YYNGEE. This CDR3 region has 17 residues. Between the trimmed V and J ends, which lost 6 bases and 4 bases, there was a span of 26 bases. This CDR3 reads CASTPGGAGERGYEQYF. The CDR3 nucleotides are TGTGCCAGCACCCCAGGGGGAGCGGGAGAAAGGGGGTACGAGCAGTACTTC.

The rearrangement uses TRBV6-2 or TRBV6-3 and TRBJ2-3; 8 nucleotides agree with TRBD2. Losses at the gene ends were 2 bases for V and 3 bases for J; bases not matched to a gene: 10. The germline V gene encodes CDR1 MNHEY and CDR2 SVGEGT. The CDR3 totals 17 residues. CDR3 loop: CASSYGAGVSGTDTQYF. The CDR3 DNA sequence: TGTGCCAGCAGTTACGGAGCGGGAGTGAGTGGGACAGATACGCAGTATTTT.

The V and J genes are TRBV5-8 and TRBJ2-7; D is possibly TRBD1 or TRBD2 (5 bases each). V shed 4 bases and J shed 3 bases, with 14 bases lying between them. The CDR3 loop spans 14 amino acids. Germline V CDR1 and CDR2: SGHTS, YDEGEE. The CDR3 here is CASSTGDGYYEQYF. The CDR3 nucleotides are TGTGCCAGCAGCACCGGGGACGGGTACTACGAGCAGTACTTC.

The chain joins TRBV5-6 to TRBJ1-3; no clear D. The CDR3 consists of 14 residues. CDR1 and CDR2 (germline): SGHDT, YYEEEE. Trimming took 7 bases from V and 0 from J, leaving 11 bases between them. CDR3 coding DNA: TGTGCCAGCCGGAATTGGGGCTCTGGAAACACCATATATTTT. This translates into CASRNWGSGNTIYF.

A note on this clone: Other DNA variants within this sample encode the same CDR3. V and J are TRBV27 and TRBJ1-5; TRBD1 agrees at 9 bases. Germline lookup yields CDR1 MNHEY and CDR2 SMNVEV (reference sequence). J was trimmed by 1 base and V by 4 bases; bases with no gene match: 8. The CDR3 is 17 amino acids. DNA for the CDR3: TGTGCCAGCAGTTCCACACCGGGACAGGGAAGCAATCAGCCCCAGCATTTT. Its translation: CASSSTPGQGSNQPQHF.

The gene calls are TRBV19 and TRBJ1-1; D not certain. Trimming pared 6 bases from V and 6 bases from J, leaving 8 bases between. Per germline, CDR1 LNHDA and CDR2 SQIVND (reference sequence). This CDR3 is 11 amino acids long. CDR3: CASSPGAEAFF. The CDR3 DNA is TGTGCCAGTAGCCCGGGAGCTGAAGCTTTCTTT.

Here the CDR3 reads CASSYLDNYGYTF. CDR3 in DNA: TGTGCCAGCAGTTACCTCGACAACTATGGCTACACCTTC. The chain joins TRBV6-2 or TRBV6-3 to TRBJ1-2; D is unresolved. The CDR3 runs 13 residues. The germline V gene has CDR1 MNHEY and CDR2 SVGEGT. The V end was cut by 2 bases, the J end by 2 bases, with 6 bases between.

The rearrangement joins TRBV12-3 or TRBV12-4 to TRBJ1-3, with no clear D. Trimming removed 2 bases at V and 2 bases at J, with 4 bases between. The CDR3 is 13 residues long. The CDR3 nucleotides are TGTGCCAGCAGTTTAATAGCTGGAAACACCATATATTTT. It encodes CASSLIAGNTIYF.

V is TRBV7-2 and J is TRBJ2-3; perhaps TRBD1 as D (5 bases). Germline CDR1 and CDR2: SGHTA and FQGNSA. The CDR3 has 13 residues. The germline V and J ends were trimmed by 5 bases and 3 bases, with 9 bases remaining between them. The CDR3 sequence is CASSPRTTDTQYF. In nucleotides, the CDR3 is TGTGCCAGCAGCCCGCGGACAACAGATACGCAGTATTTT.

This sequence joins TRBV11-3 and TRBJ2-7, with D hard to call. Trimming took 2 bases from V and 0 from J, leaving 5 bases between them. From germline, CDR1 is SGHNT and CDR2 YENEEA. The CDR3 runs 13 residues. CDR3 nucleotide sequence: TGTGCCAGCAGCTTAAGGAGCTCCTACGAGCAGTACGTC. The encoded protein is CASSLRSSYEQYV.

This clone was seen only a few times. The chain has TRBV20-1 and TRBJ2-5, with a possible D match to TRBD1 (6 bases). CDR1 and CDR2 (germline): DFQATT, SNEGSKA (reference sequence). There are 11 residues in the CDR3. Deletions cut 4 bases from V and 3 bases from J, with 6 bases between. The CDR3, as DNA: TGCAGTGCTAACAGGGAAGAGACCCAGTACTTC. Encoded protein: CSANREETQYF.

This chain connects TRBV28 to TRBJ1-2, with D uncertain. There are 11 residues in the CDR3. Trimming took off 7 bases at V and 3 bases at J, with 6 bases between the two ends. Per germline, CDR1 MDHEN and CDR2 SYDVKM. CDR3 bases: TGTGCCAGCAACGGGGACTATGGCTACACCTTC. Its translation: CASNGDYGYTF.

The genes are TRBV25-1 and TRBJ1-2; TRBD1 is a possible D gene (6 bases). This CDR3 is 14 amino acids long. V lost 1 base and J lost 4, with 10 bases in between. Germline V lookup: CDR1 MGHDK, CDR2 SYGVNS. The CDR3 spells CASSESRGAYGYTF. Written as DNA, the CDR3 is TGTGCCAGCAGTGAATCGCGGGGGGCCTATGGCTACACCTTC.

The genes are TRBV3-1 (or the pseudogene TRBV3-2) and TRBJ2-5; TRBD2 matches 9 bases. The CDR3 consists of 14 residues. In germline, CDR1 is LGHDT, CDR2 YNNKEL (reference sequence). Losses at the gene ends were 9 bases for V and 8 bases for J; bases not matched to a gene: 13. CDR3 protein: CASTPTSGVSTQYF. The CDR3 coding sequence is TGTGCCAGTACACCGACTAGCGGTGTTTCAACCCAGTACTTC.

V is TRBV5-1 and J is TRBJ1-2; TRBD1 is a possible D gene (5 bases). The CDR3 loop spans 15 amino acids. The V gene's germline CDR1 is SGHRS and CDR2 YFSETQ. Deletions cut 2 bases from V and 6 bases from J, with 17 bases between. DNA for the CDR3: TGCGCCAGCAGCTTCCGTAACGGGGCCTCTGATGGCTACACCTTC. Translated: CASSFRNGASDGYTF. The whole variable domain, remainder taken from reference TRBV5-1 and TRBJ1-2, is KAGVTQTPRYLIKTRGQQVTLSCSPISGHRSVSWYQQTPGQGLQFLFEYFSETQRNKGNFPGRFSGRQFSNSRSEMNVSTLELGDSALYLCASSFRNGASDGYTFGSGTRLTVV.

The rearrangement joins TRBV27 to TRBJ1-3; no definite D call. Trimming removed 3 bases from V and 0 bases from J, with 3 bases in between. The CDR3 covers 13 residues. The germline gives CDR1 MNHEY, CDR2 SMNVEV (reference sequence). This CDR3 is CASSFNSGNTIYF. For the CDR3, the DNA is TGTGCCAGCAGTTTTAACTCTGGAAACACCATATATTTT.